These T cell receptor beta chains were read from a single sample in a study of blood T cells in healthy people across ages. Via MiXCR, TCRdb re-called the 5' RACE reads, giving one row per CDR3 protein. The sample holds roughly 730,000 distinct CDR3 sequences, just over 55% seen once. The sequenced sample was blood. These receptor sequences come from a man aged 35-49 years in good health. CDR3s include the opening cysteine and the closing phenylalanine or tryptophan. The D gene is left open where the match is weak. A clone size is listed for some rows: how often the clone was seen (once, few, many), or a class if it is expanded.

clone size | J gene | V gene | D gene | CDR3 protein | CDR3 DNA
- | TRBJ1-2 | TRBV20-1 | - | CSAPSVRWGGGGYTF | TGCAGTGCCCCAAGCGTCAGGTGGGGGGGTGGTGGCTACACCTTC
once | TRBJ2-7 | TRBV20-1 | TRBD2 | CSALATFSGIPYF | TGCAGTGCGCTAGCTACGTTTAGCGGGATTCCGTACTTC
- | TRBJ1-1 | TRBV7-9 | TRBD1 | CASSTLTGGNTEAFF | TGTGCCAGCAGCACTCTGACAGGGGGAAACACTGAAGCTTTCTTT
many | TRBJ2-1 | TRBV12-3/TRBV12-4 | - | CASSLVGGRLNEQFF | TGTGCCAGCAGTTTGGTCGGGGGGCGATTAAATGAGCAGTTCTTC
- | TRBJ1-5 | TRBV6-7 | - | CASSTDRSEYSNQPQHF | TGTGCCAGCAGCACCGACCGATCCGAGTATAGCAATCAGCCCCAGCATTTT
many | TRBJ2-5 | TRBV5-1 | - | CASSLDETQYF | TGTGCCAGCAGCTTGGATGAGACCCAGTACTTC
few | TRBJ1-5 | TRBV7-9 | - | CASSRDGNQPQHF | TGTGCCAGCAGCCGGGATGGCAATCAGCCCCAGCATTTT
few | TRBJ1-2 | TRBV4-1 | - | CASSQDSWQPIYTF | TGCGCCAGCAGCCAAGATAGTTGGCAGCCAATCTACACCTTC
- | TRBJ1-5 | TRBV9 | - | CASSDGTRALWHF | TGTGCCAGCAGCGATGGTACGAGGGCCCTATGGCATTTT
many | TRBJ2-3 | TRBV6-2/TRBV6-3 | - | CASSWAQPTDTQYF | TGTGCCAGCAGTTGGGCCCAGCCAACAGATACGCAGTATTTT
- | TRBJ2-5 | TRBV20-1 | TRBD2 | CSAREQAGGPKTQYF | TGCAGTGCTAGAGAACAAGCGGGGGGGCCGAAGACCCAGTACTTC
- | TRBJ2-4 | TRBV3-1 | TRBD2 | CASSQVAGGRGYIQYF | TGTGCCAGCAGCCAAGTAGCGGGGGGTAGGGGTTACATTCAGTACTTC
- | TRBJ2-5 | TRBV29-1 | - | CSVEAPLNNEQYF | TGCAGCGTTGAAGCACCACTCAACAATGAGCAGTACTTC
- | TRBJ2-1 | TRBV28 | TRBD2 | CASSWPGGGEQFF | TGTGCCAGCAGTTGGCCGGGCGGGGGGGAACAGTTCTTC
few | TRBJ2-1 | TRBV2 | TRBD2 | CASRLREGQTNEQFF | TGTGCCAGCAGGCTCAGGGAGGGCCAGACCAATGAGCAGTTCTTC
few | TRBJ2-5 | TRBV7-7 | TRBD2 | CASSFSSGQETQYF | TGTGCCAGCAGCTTCTCTAGCGGCCAAGAGACCCAGTACTTC
many | TRBJ2-3 | TRBV9 | - | CASSVAGGSNTDTQYF | TGTGCCAGCAGCGTAGCCGGTGGGAGTAACACAGATACGCAGTATTTT
- | TRBJ1-1 | TRBV9 | - | CASSGGNRNTEAFF | TGTGCCAGCAGCGGGGGGAACAGAAACACTGAAGCTTTCTTT
- | TRBJ2-7 | TRBV7-3 | - | CASSLFGTSYEQYF | TGTGCCAGCAGCTTATTTGGGACAAGCTACGAGCAGTACTTC
- | TRBJ2-5 | TRBV15 | TRBD2 | CATSPRTSGRSETQYF | TGTGCCACCAGCCCTCGGACTAGCGGGAGATCAGAGACCCAGTACTTC
- | TRBJ2-3 | TRBV9 | - | CASSVEGSRTTDTQYF | TGTGCCAGCAGCGTAGAAGGTTCCCGTACCACAGATACGCAGTATTTT
few | TRBJ2-3 | TRBV20-1 | - | CSARDMYKSTDTQYF | TGCAGTGCTAGAGACATGTACAAGAGCACAGATACGCAGTATTTT
- | TRBJ2-5 | TRBV27 | - | CAAGGQNQETQYF | TGTGCCGCGGGGGGACAGAACCAAGAGACCCAGTACTTC
- | TRBJ1-1 | TRBV7-9 | - | CASSLGSGTTEAFF | TGTGCCAGCAGCTTAGGCTCAGGGACCACTGAAGCTTTCTTT
- | TRBJ2-6 | TRBV7-6 | - | CASSRTAGANVLTF | TGTGCCAGCAGTCGGACAGCCGGGGCCAACGTCCTGACTTTC
- | TRBJ2-1 | TRBV7-2 | TRBD2 | CASSPSGGARYNEQFF | TGTGCCAGCAGCCCGAGCGGGGGGGCCCGATACAATGAGCAGTTCTTC
few | TRBJ2-7 | TRBV5-1 | - | CASSYKQGVSYEQYF | TGCGCCAGCAGCTATAAACAGGGCGTTTCCTACGAGCAGTACTTC
- | TRBJ2-1 | TRBV6-5 | - | CASSYDGGGYNEQFF | TGTGCCAGCAGTTACGACGGGGGCGGCTACAATGAGCAGTTCTTC
- | TRBJ1-5 | TRBV7-9 | - | CASSPGQTQPQHF | TGTGCCAGCAGCCCCGGACAGACACAGCCCCAGCATTTT
- | TRBJ2-3 | TRBV25-1 | - | CASSEFARDAQYF | TGTGCCAGCAGTGAATTTGCCAGAGATGCGCAGTATTTT
- | TRBJ2-7 | TRBV4-1 | TRBD2 | CASSSRLAAEQYF | TGCGCCAGCAGCTCAAGACTAGCGGCCGAGCAGTACTTC
- | TRBJ2-5 | TRBV12-3/TRBV12-4 | - | CASGPPGQKETQYF | TGTGCCAGCGGACCGCCCGGACAGAAAGAGACCCAGTACTTC
- | TRBJ2-7 | TRBV7-9 | - | CASSPHRDPVYEQYF | TGTGCCAGCTCACCCCACAGGGACCCAGTCTACGAGCAGTACTTC
- | TRBJ2-1 | TRBV6-5 | - | CASSYEQGSYNEQFF | TGTGCCAGCAGTTACGAGCAGGGTTCCTACAATGAGCAGTTCTTC
- | TRBJ2-3 | TRBV7-9 | TRBD2 | CASSTTSGYSSTDTQYF | TGTGCCAGCAGCACTACTAGCGGTTACTCTAGCACAGATACGCAGTATTTT
- | TRBJ2-7 | TRBV6-1 | - | CASSAAGLNYEQYF | TGTGCCAGCAGTGCTGCGGGCCTGAACTACGAGCAGTACTTC
- | TRBJ1-6 | TRBV14 | - | CASSQDISVGGPNSPLHF | TGTGCCAGCAGCCAAGATATCAGCGTCGGAGGTCCGAATTCACCCCTCCACTTT
- | TRBJ2-5 | TRBV24-1 | TRBD2 | CATSIAGGPQETQYF | TGTGCCACCAGCATAGCGGGAGGGCCCCAAGAGACCCAGTACTTC
- | TRBJ2-5 | TRBV12-3/TRBV12-4 | - | CAGSLSRGLETQYF | TGTGCCGGCAGTTTATCCCGGGGGCTGGAGACCCAGTACTTC
- | TRBJ2-1 | TRBV5-1 | TRBD2 | CASRGGLAVNEQFF | TGCGCCAGCAGAGGTGGCCTAGCGGTGAATGAGCAGTTCTTC
- | TRBJ1-2 | TRBV10-3 | - | CAISESRGTYGYTF | TGTGCCATCAGTGAGTCGAGAGGAACCTATGGCTACACCTTC
- | TRBJ2-5 | TRBV4-2 | TRBD1 | CASSHTRTGEETQYF | TGTGCCAGCAGCCATACACGCACAGGGGAAGAGACCCAGTACTTC
- | TRBJ1-2 | TRBV5-1 | TRBD1 | CASSSPGGNSNYGYTF | TGCGCCAGCAGCTCGCCAGGGGGCAACTCTAACTATGGCTACACCTTC
few | TRBJ2-6 | TRBV25-1 | TRBD1 | CASSVRTGSGANVLTF | TGTGCCAGCAGTGTTCGGACAGGGTCCGGGGCCAACGTCCTGACTTTC
few | TRBJ1-2 | TRBV5-1 | TRBD1 | CASSWGTGESGYTF | TGCGCCAGCAGCTGGGGGACAGGGGAATCTGGCTACACCTTC
- | TRBJ2-1 | TRBV5-1 | TRBD2 | CASSDLAGNSYNEQFF | TGCGCCAGCAGCGACTTAGCGGGGAACTCCTACAATGAGCAGTTCTTC
- | TRBJ2-7 | TRBV20-1 | TRBD2 | CSAETGTTIYEQYF | TGCAGTGCCGAAACCGGGACTACAATCTACGAGCAGTACTTC
- | TRBJ2-5 | TRBV24-1 | TRBD1 | CATSGADRGEETQYF | TGTGCCACCAGTGGGGCGGACAGGGGTGAAGAGACCCAGTACTTC
few | TRBJ1-1 | TRBV18 | - | CASSPSTGNTEAFF | TGTGCCAGCTCACCGTCGACAGGGAACACTGAAGCTTTCTTT
- | TRBJ2-5 | TRBV11-2 | - | CASSPNPGKETQYF | TGTGCCAGCAGCCCAAATCCCGGAAAAGAGACCCAGTACTTC
- | TRBJ2-2 | TRBV5-1 | TRBD2 | CASSLTSVVTGGLFF | TGCGCCAGCAGCCTGACTAGCGTAGTGACCGGGGGGCTGTTTTTT
- | TRBJ1-2 | TRBV7-8 | - | CASSFPTRGSNYGYTF | TGTGCCAGCAGTTTCCCGACTCGGGGATCCAACTATGGCTACACCTTC
once | TRBJ2-1 | TRBV2 | TRBD1 | CASTELGTGAYNEQFF | TGTGCCAGCACCGAACTAGGGACAGGGGCCTACAATGAGCAGTTCTTC